The rows below give T cell receptor beta chains drawn from one sample of a study of cytomegalovirus exposure and HLA in healthy donors. This table comes from immunoSEQ multiplex PCR, and its TCRdb copy is limited to in-frame clones, with some not included. Counted here are under 200,000 clones, 80% to 90% occurring once; the ten biggest clones make up 5% to 7%. Source material: PBMCs. These receptors were obtained from a woman aged 25 to 39 in good health and CMV-seronegative. The conserved cysteine and the conserved F or W are not part of the CDR3 here.

j_gene,v_gene,CDR3aa
TRBJ1-1,TRBV6-5,ASSWGSVTEAF
TRBJ2-1,TRBV4-3,ASSPSWAGGGNEQF
TRBJ2-3,TRBV27,ASSFSGEVTDTQY
TRBJ2-2,TRBV5-6,ASGGGEWYTGELF
TRBJ2-2,TRBV15,ATSRDTRGGELF
TRBJ2-5,TRBV5-6,ASSLPGVQETQY
TRBJ2-7,TRBV14,ASSQDPWGYEQY
TRBJ1-1,TRBV6-1,ASSRQSYEAF
TRBJ2-7,TRBV5-1,ASSLGPRDRGGEQY
TRBJ2-7,TRBV11-2,ASTISGGPYEQY
TRBJ1-1,TRBV4-2,ASSRDRGKNTEAF
TRBJ1-2,TRBV2,ASGRDSYGYT
TRBJ1-6,TRBV4-3,ASSQTLSAGNSPLH
TRBJ2-3,TRBV5-4,ASSLWGPGGGGTDTQY
TRBJ1-1,TRBV7-2,ASSNLLEAF